Relative to its sample, the clone carrying this T cell receptor (beta chain) is medium-sized. 60 Vbeta and 13 Jbeta primers were used in PCR. Method: immunoSEQ multiplex PCR; TCRdb's copy keeps in-frame clones and lacks some. Of over 75,000 clones in the sample, roughly a tenth were seen once. This sample stems from a study of cytomegalovirus exposure and HLA in healthy donors. V lost 0 bases and J lost 9, with 18 bases in between. The CDR3 is made up of 15 amino acids. CDR1 and CDR2 from the germline V gene are SGHKS and YYEKEE (reference sequence). Specimen: PBMCs. The rearrangement joins TRBV5-5 to TRBJ2-5; no reliable D call. This receptor was identified in a man between 45 and 60 years old in good health and CMV-seropositive. CDR3 in amino acids: CASSLAFSQIYAQYF. CDR3 bases: TGTGCCAGCAGCTTGGCCTTTTCTCAGATTTACGCCCAGTACTTC.